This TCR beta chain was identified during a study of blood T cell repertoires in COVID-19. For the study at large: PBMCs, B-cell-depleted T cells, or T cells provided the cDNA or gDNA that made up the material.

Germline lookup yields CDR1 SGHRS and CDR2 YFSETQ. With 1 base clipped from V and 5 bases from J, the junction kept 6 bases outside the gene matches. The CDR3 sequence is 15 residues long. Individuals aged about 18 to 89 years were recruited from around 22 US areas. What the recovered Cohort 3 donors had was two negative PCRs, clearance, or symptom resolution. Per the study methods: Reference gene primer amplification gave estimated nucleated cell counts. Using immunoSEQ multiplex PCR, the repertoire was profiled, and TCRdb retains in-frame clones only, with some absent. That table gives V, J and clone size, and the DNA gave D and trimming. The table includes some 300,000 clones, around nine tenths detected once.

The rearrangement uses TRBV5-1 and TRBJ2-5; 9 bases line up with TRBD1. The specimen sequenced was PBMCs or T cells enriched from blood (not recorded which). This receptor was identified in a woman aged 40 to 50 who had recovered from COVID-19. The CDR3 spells CASSLQGQGSETQYF. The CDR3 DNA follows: TGCGCCAGCAGCTTGCAGGGACAGGGATCGGAGACCCAGTACTTC.